The present entry profiles one T cell receptor beta chain with its context. Antigen: not known. The data were obtained in a study of regulatory T cells in long-lasting Graves disease. Overall study: Patients with persistent Graves' disease had over 5 years of antithyroid drugs and persistent TSH receptor antibodies.

Findings and limits, study-wide: The TCR repertoire of persistent Graves' patients was less diverse than that of newly diagnosed ones.

Construction of the TCR beta libraries employed iRepertoire HTBI primers in conjunction with Arm-PCR of CDR3 regions. TCRdb reanalysed the multiplex PCR reads using MiXCR and keeps one entry per CDR3 protein. The profile shows over 350,000 distinct CDR3 sequences, 20% of them singletons. Time point meaning: persistent/refractory GD, antithyroid drugs over 5 years with positive TRAb. RNA from PBMCs was the source of the TCR library. The junction had 6 bases not matched to a gene; V was cut back by 6 bases and J by 4 bases. The length of the CDR3 is 13 residues. CDR1 and CDR2 (germline): PRHDT, FYEKMQ (reference sequence).

This receptor was taken from a female donor with Graves disease. The sequencing used peripheral blood mononuclear cells (PBMCs), collected when the disease was refractory, from a patient treated with antithyroid drugs. The V call is TRBV13, the J call TRBJ2-7, with 7 bases aligning to TRBD2. Written as DNA, the CDR3 is TGTGCCAGCAGGCTAGCGGTTCGGTACGAGCAGTACTTC. Translation: CASRLAVRYEQYF.